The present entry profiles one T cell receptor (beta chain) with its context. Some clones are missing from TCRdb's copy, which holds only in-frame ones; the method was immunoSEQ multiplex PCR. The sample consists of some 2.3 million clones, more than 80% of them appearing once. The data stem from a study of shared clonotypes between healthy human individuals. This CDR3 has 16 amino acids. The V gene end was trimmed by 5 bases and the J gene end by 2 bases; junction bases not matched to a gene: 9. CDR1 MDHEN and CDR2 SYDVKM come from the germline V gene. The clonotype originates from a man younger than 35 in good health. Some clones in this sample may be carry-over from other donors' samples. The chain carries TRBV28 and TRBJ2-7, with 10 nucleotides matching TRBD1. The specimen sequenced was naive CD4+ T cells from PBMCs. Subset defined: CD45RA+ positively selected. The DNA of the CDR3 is TGTGCCAGCAGTACCCCGGGACAGGGGCCGCCCTACGAGCAGTACTTC. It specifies CASSTPGQGPPYEQYF.